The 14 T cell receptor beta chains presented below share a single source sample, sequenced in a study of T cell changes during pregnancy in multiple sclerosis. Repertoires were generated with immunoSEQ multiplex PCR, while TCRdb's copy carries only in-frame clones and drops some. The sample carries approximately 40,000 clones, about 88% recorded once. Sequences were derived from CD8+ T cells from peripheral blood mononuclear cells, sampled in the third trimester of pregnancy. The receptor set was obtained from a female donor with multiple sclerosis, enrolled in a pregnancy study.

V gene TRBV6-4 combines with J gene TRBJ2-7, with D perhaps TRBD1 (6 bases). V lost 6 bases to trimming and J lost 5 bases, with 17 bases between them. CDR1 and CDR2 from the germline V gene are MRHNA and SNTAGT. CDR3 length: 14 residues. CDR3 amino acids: CASSLRGEKDEQYF. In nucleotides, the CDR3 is TGTGCCAGCAGCCTCAGGGGAGAGAAGGACGAGCAGTACTTC.

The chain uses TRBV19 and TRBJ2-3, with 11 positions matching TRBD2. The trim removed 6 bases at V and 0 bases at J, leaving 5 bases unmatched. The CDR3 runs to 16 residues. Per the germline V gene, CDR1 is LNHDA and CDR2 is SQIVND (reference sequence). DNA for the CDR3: TGTGCCAGTAGGAAGGGACTAGCGGAAAGCACAGATACGCAGTATTTT. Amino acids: CASRKGLAESTDTQYF.

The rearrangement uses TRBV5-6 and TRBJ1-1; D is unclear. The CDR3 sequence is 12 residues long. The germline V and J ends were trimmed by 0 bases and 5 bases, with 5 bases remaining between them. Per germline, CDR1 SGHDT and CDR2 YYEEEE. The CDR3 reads CASSLGLTEAFF. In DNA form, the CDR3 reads TGTGCCAGCAGCTTGGGTTTAACTGAAGCTTTCTTT.

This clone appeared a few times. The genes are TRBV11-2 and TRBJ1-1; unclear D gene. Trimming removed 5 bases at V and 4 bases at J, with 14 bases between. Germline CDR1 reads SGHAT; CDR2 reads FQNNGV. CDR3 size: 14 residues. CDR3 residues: CASSLLPERTEAFF. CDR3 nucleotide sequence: TGTGCCAGCAGCCTCCTCCCGGAGCGCACTGAAGCTTTCTTT.

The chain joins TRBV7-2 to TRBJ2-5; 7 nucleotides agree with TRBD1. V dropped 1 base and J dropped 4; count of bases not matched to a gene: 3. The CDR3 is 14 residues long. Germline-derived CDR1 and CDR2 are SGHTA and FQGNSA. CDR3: CASSLGTGGETQYF. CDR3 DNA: TGTGCCAGCAGCTTAGGGACAGGTGGAGAGACCCAGTACTTC.

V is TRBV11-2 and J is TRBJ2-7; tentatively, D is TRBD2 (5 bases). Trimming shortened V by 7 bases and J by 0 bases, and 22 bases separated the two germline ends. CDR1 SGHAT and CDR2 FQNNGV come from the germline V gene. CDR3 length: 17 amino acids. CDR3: CASIGSPSLAFSYEQYF. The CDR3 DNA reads TGTGCCAGCATCGGGTCCCCCTCTCTAGCTTTCTCCTACGAGCAGTACTTC.

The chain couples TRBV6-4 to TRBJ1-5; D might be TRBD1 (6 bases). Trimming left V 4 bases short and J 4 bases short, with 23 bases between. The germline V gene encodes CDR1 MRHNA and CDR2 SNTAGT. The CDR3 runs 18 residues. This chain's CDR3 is CASSGNPLAGARNQPQHF. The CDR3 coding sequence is TGTGCCAGCAGTGGGAATCCTCTAGCAGGGGCAAGGAATCAGCCCCAGCATTTT.

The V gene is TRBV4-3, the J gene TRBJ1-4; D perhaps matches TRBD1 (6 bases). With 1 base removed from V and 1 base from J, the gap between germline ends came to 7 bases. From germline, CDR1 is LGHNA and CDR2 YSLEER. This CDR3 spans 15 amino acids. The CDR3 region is CASSQVGQTNEKLFF. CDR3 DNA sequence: TGCGCCAGCAGCCAAGTGGGACAAACTAATGAAAAACTGTTTTTT.

CDR3 residues: CASRKGVTEAFF. The CDR3 DNA sequence: TGTGCCAGTAGGAAAGGGGTCACTGAAGCTTTCTTT. This chain links TRBV19 with TRBJ1-1; D perhaps matches TRBD1 (5 bases). Germline CDR1 LNHDA, CDR2 SQIVND (reference sequence). The CDR3 is 12 residues long. Trimming stripped 6 bases from V and 4 bases from J, with 9 bases between.

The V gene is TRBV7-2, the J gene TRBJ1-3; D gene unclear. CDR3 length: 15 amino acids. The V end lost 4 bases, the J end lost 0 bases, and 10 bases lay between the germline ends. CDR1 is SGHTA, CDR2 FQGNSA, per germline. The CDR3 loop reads CASSSMTNSGNTIYF. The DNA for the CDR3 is TGTGCCAGCAGCTCCATGACAAACTCTGGAAACACCATATATTTT.

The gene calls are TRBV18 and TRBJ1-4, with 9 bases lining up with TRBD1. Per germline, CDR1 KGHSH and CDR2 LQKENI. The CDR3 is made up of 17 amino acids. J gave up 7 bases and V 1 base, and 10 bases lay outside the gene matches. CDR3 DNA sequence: TGTGCCAGCTCACCACGGGGGAACACAGGGGGCAGTGAAAAACTGTTTTTT. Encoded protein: CASSPRGNTGGSEKLFF.

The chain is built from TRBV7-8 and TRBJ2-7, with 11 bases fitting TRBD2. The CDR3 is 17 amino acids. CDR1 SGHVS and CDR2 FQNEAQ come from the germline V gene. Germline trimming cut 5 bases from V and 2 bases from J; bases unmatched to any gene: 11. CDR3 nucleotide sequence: TGTGCCAGCAGCCCAGACAAAATGGGACTAGCGGCCTACGAGCAGTACTTC. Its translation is CASSPDKMGLAAYEQYF.

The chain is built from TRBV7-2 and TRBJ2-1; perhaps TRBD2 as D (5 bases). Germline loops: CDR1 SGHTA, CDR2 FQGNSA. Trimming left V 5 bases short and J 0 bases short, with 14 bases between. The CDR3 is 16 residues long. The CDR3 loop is CASSPEGRSSYNEQFF. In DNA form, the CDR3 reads TGTGCCAGCAGCCCCGAGGGCAGGAGCTCCTACAATGAGCAGTTCTTC.

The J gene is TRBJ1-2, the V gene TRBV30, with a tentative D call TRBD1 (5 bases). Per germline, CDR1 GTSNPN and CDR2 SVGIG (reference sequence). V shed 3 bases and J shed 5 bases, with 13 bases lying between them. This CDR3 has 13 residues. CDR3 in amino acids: CAWRKEGLYGYTF. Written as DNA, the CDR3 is TGTGCCTGGAGAAAGGAGGGGCTGTATGGCTACACCTTC.